The sequence of this TCR beta chain was determined in a study of blood T cells in healthy people across ages. This clonotype has a handful of counts. Next came a second PCR, run for about 7 to 11 cycles, which used a sample-barcoded 5' primer along with a J-beta primer mix. Each cDNA molecule, via a template-switch adaptor with 12 random nucleotides, was tagged. In TCRdb, the 5' RACE reads were re-called with MiXCR into one record per CDR3 protein. The sample carries about 670,000 distinct CDR3 sequences, 40% to 50% recorded once. This CDR3 contains 17 residues. Losses at the gene ends were 8 bases for V and 0 bases for J; bases not matched to a gene: 14. From germline, CDR1 is MNHEY and CDR2 SVGEGT.

This TCR came from an elderly man in good health. Source material: blood. The chain carries TRBV6-2 or TRBV6-3 and TRBJ2-5; 8 nucleotides align to TRBD1. CDR3: CASRQLGQGFYQETQYF. CDR3 sequence (DNA): TGTGCCAGCCGTCAACTCGGACAGGGATTTTACCAAGAGACCCAGTACTTC.